These 25 T cell receptor beta chains were all obtained from the same sample, sequenced in a study of blood T cells in healthy people across ages. For the second PCR, which ran for 7 to 11 cycles, a sample-barcoded 5' primer and a J-beta primer mix were used. Each CDR3 protein is one row after TCRdb ran MiXCR on the 5' RACE reads. The sample holds about 780,000 distinct CDR3 sequences, around 45% seen once. The sequenced sample was blood. The source of these receptors is a man aged 80 or over in good health.

This clonotype was seen only a few times. The chain couples TRBV7-8 to TRBJ2-7, with 8 bases matching TRBD2. Germline CDR1 reads SGHVS; CDR2 reads FQNEAQ. The CDR3 extends over 13 amino acids. V shed 7 bases and J 1 base; nucleotides not matched to a gene: 3. CDR3 residues: CASMASGSYEQYF. CDR3 coding DNA: TGTGCCAGCATGGCTAGCGGGTCCTACGAGCAGTACTTC.

This chain connects TRBV7-2 to TRBJ2-7; 8 nucleotides align to TRBD1. The CDR3 is 15 amino acids. CDR1 is SGHTA and CDR2 is FQGNSA in the germline V gene. The trim removed 1 base at V and 4 bases at J, leaving 6 bases unmatched. The DNA of the CDR3 is TGTGCCAGCAGCTTAGATATGGACAGGGTATACGAGCAGTACTTC. This encodes CASSLDMDRVYEQYF. Combining the CDR3 with reference TRBV7-2 and TRBJ2-7 gives the whole variable domain GAGVSQSPSNKVTEKGKDVELRCDPISGHTALYWYRQSLGQGLEFLIYFQGNSAPDKSGLPSDRFSAERTGGSVSTLTIQRTQQEDSAVYLCASSLDMDRVYEQYFGPGTRLTVT.

This clonotype was recorded a few times. The CDR3 spells CASSSQPGWTYEQYF. CDR3 nucleotides: TGTGCCAGCAGCTCCCAGCCGGGGTGGACCTACGAGCAGTACTTC. The chain combines TRBV7-9 with TRBJ2-7, with TRBD2 as a possible D gene (5 bases). CDR3 length: 15 amino acids. CDR1 and CDR2 (germline): SEHNR, FQNEAQ (reference sequence). V lost 4 bases to trimming and J lost 2 bases, with 15 bases between them.

The chain is built from TRBV10-3 and TRBJ1-2; D is ambiguous. CDR3 length: 13 residues. V gave up 0 bases and J gave up 8 bases, with 10 bases separating them. In germline, CDR1 is ENHRY, CDR2 SYGVKD. Here the CDR3 DNA reads TGTGCCATCAGTGAGTCGTCCCGGGTCGGCTACACCTTC. Translating gives CAISESSRVGYTF.

This clonotype showed up just a few times. CDR3 DNA: TGTGCCAGCAGCATGGGACAGGGGCCCAAAGAGACCCAGTACTTC. Translated: CASSMGQGPKETQYF. The rearrangement links TRBV7-2 to TRBJ2-5, with 10 positions matching TRBD1. The V and J ends lost 5 bases and 3 bases, in that order; junction bases with no gene match: 6. CDR1 SGHTA and CDR2 FQGNSA come from the germline V gene. The CDR3 extends over 15 amino acids. The whole variable domain, remainder taken from reference TRBV7-2 and TRBJ2-5, is GAGVSQSPSNKVTEKGKDVELRCDPISGHTALYWYRQSLGQGLEFLIYFQGNSAPDKSGLPSDRFSAERTGGSVSTLTIQRTQQEDSAVYLCASSMGQGPKETQYFGPGTRLLVL.

The V and J genes are TRBV24-1 and TRBJ2-1, with 11 bases identical to TRBD2. CDR3 length equals 15 residues. Germline CDR1 and CDR2: KGHDR and SFDVKD. Trimming took 4 bases from V and 5 from J; bases not matched to a gene: 3. In nucleotides, the CDR3 is TGTGCCACCAGTGAGTTAGCGGGAGGGCACAATGAGCAGTTCTTC. It encodes CATSELAGGHNEQFF.

As to this clonotype: A read error may be the cause here, since a much bigger clone is one base away. The V gene is TRBV9, the J gene TRBJ2-1; D is possibly TRBD1 (6 bases). The V end was cut by 2 bases, the J end by 2 bases, with 17 bases between. Germline V gene sequence: CDR1 SGDLS, CDR2 YYNGEE. The CDR3 has 17 amino acids. CDR3 nucleotide sequence: TGTGCCAGCAGCGTTTCACACAGGGTCGGCCCCTACAATGAGCAGTTCTTC. As protein: CASSVSHRVGPYNEQFF.

This clonotype was picked up a small number of times. The chain combines TRBV6-2 or TRBV6-3 with TRBJ2-3; TRBD2 matches 13 bases. V lost 8 bases and J lost 5; bases outside the gene matches: 7. CDR3 size: 15 residues. CDR1 and CDR2 from the germline V gene are MNHEY and SVGEGT. The DNA for the CDR3 is TGTGCCAGCTGGACTAGCGGGAGTTCTTTAGATACGCAGTATTTT. Its translation: CASWTSGSSLDTQYF.

This chain connects TRBV28 to TRBJ2-1, with D perhaps TRBD2 (6 bases). Trimming stripped 11 bases from V and 8 bases from J, with 16 bases between. From germline, CDR1 is MDHEN and CDR2 SYDVKM. This CDR3 region has 12 residues. This CDR3 reads CAATTSMYEQFF. The CDR3 DNA follows: TGTGCCGCGACGACTAGTATGTATGAGCAGTTCTTC.

The DNA for the CDR3 is TGTGCCAGCAGTCCTGGGGGGGGAGATACGCAGTATTTT. Its protein is CASSPGGGDTQYF. The V gene is TRBV7-3, the J gene TRBJ2-3, with 7 nucleotides matching TRBD2. Trimming took 6 bases from V and 5 from J; bases not matched to a gene: 5. Germline V CDR1 and CDR2: SGHTA, FQGTGA. This CDR3 contains 13 residues.

This clonotype was observed a handful of times. The chain has TRBV28 and TRBJ2-7; possible D gene TRBD2, 5 bases. Germline V CDR1 and CDR2: MDHEN, SYDVKM. V lost 6 bases, J lost 7 bases, and 19 bases lay in between. There are 14 residues in the CDR3. The CDR3 sequence: CASRLVSAMREQYF. DNA of the CDR3: TGTGCCAGCAGACTAGTTTCCGCGATGAGGGAGCAGTACTTC.

The CDR3 DNA reads as TGTGCCAGCAGCTCCTGGACTGCCCGGGGCACAGATACGCAGTATTTT. Its protein is CASSSWTARGTDTQYF. This sequence joins TRBV7-8 and TRBJ2-3; perhaps TRBD2 as D (5 bases). The V end lost 4 bases, the J end lost 1 base, and 15 bases lay between the germline ends. Germline-derived CDR1 and CDR2 are SGHVS and FQNEAQ. There are 16 residues in the CDR3. The full variable domain, with the rest looked up from reference TRBV7-8 and TRBJ2-3, is GAGVSQSPRYKVAKRGQDVALRCDPISGHVSLFWYQQALGQGPEFLTYFQNEAQLDKSGLPSDRFFAERPEGSVSTLKIQRTQQEDSAVYLCASSSWTARGTDTQYFGPGTRLTVL.

V is TRBV4-3 and J is TRBJ2-4; 10 nucleotides match TRBD2. Germline V gene data show CDR1 as LGHNA and CDR2 as YSLEER. The CDR3 runs 16 residues. The trim removed 1 base at V and 7 bases at J, leaving 7 bases unmatched. For the CDR3, the DNA is TGCGCCAGCAGCCAAGGGACTAGCGGCCTTGCGAACATTCAGTACTTC. Its protein product is CASSQGTSGLANIQYF.

This clonotype was seen only a few times. This chain joins TRBV7-2 and TRBJ2-7, with D perhaps assigned TRBD1 or TRBD2 (5 bases each). The CDR3 is made up of 16 amino acids. V was clipped by 7 bases and J by 7 bases, with 26 bases between them. Germline-derived CDR1 and CDR2 are SGHTA and FQGNSA. The CDR3 bases are TGTGCCAGCACCCTCAATGGGGGAGATTCCCACAATGAGCAGTACTTC. The encoded protein is CASTLNGGDSHNEQYF.

This clonotype was counted only a few times. The J gene is TRBJ1-2, the V gene TRBV7-9; 10 nucleotides line up with TRBD1. From germline, CDR1 is SEHNR and CDR2 FQNEAQ (reference sequence). This CDR3 has 16 residues. The ends lost 3 bases at V and 0 bases at J; junction bases unmatched: 4. Here the CDR3 DNA reads TGTGCCAGCAGCTTCTGGGACAGGGGTCCTAACTATGGCTACACCTTC. It is translated as CASSFWDRGPNYGYTF.

A word on this clonotype: The junction departs from germline at one end; a sequencing error may be responsible. The chain joins TRBV20-1 to TRBJ2-1; TRBD2 matches at 11 bases. The CDR3 length is 16 residues. Germline CDR1 reads DFQATT; CDR2 reads SNEGSKA (reference sequence). This CDR3 reads CSVGTSGGASYSEQFF. In DNA, the CDR3 is TGCAGTGTAGGGACTAGCGGAGGTGCTTCCTACAGTGAGCAGTTCTTC.

This clonotype was recorded a few times. The V call is TRBV20-1, the J call TRBJ2-4; the match to TRBD1 covers 9 bases. The J call may be wrong; the DNA end is better matched by TRBJ2-7. Germline V gene sequence: CDR1 DFQATT, CDR2 SNEGSKA (reference sequence). CDR3 length: 19 residues. The CDR3 DNA reads as TGCAGTGCTAGCGTTGGTCGGGGACAGGGACCGGGGTTGCCGTACGAGCAGTACTTC. This gives the protein CSASVGRGQGPGLPYEQYF.

DNA of the CDR3: TGTGCCAGCAAAACCGACGGGCACACAGATACGCAGTATTTT. Its translation is CASKTDGHTDTQYF. V usage is TRBV27 and J usage is TRBJ2-3; D gene ambiguous. V was clipped by 7 bases and J by 2 bases, with 13 bases between them. The length of the CDR3 is 14 residues. The germline CDR1 and CDR2 sequences are MNHEY and SMNVEV (reference sequence).

This clonotype has more than one count but fewer than ten. The rearrangement uses TRBV3-1 and TRBJ2-1; 11 bases map to TRBD2. Per germline, CDR1 LGHDT and CDR2 YNNKEL (reference sequence). With V trimmed by 1 base and J by 11 bases, 7 bases remained unmatched. CDR3 length: 15 amino acids. DNA for the CDR3: TGTGCCAGCAGCCAAGTTGGACTAGCGGGCGAAAAGCAGTTCTTC. Protein product: CASSQVGLAGEKQFF.

V usage is TRBV7-2 and J usage is TRBJ2-1; the D gene is possibly TRBD2 (5 bases). CDR1 and CDR2 from the germline V gene are SGHTA and FQGNSA. Trimming removed 8 bases from V and 0 bases from J, with 11 bases in between. This CDR3 is built from 14 residues. CDR3 amino acids: CASGSQSSYNEQFF. In nucleotides, the CDR3 is TGTGCCAGCGGGAGCCAAAGCTCCTACAATGAGCAGTTCTTC.

Concerning this clonotype: A read error is possible here, since a much larger clone lies one base away. The rearrangement joins TRBV5-1 to TRBJ2-3; 10 nucleotides agree with TRBD2. CDR3 size: 15 residues. Germline loops: CDR1 SGHRS, CDR2 YFSETQ. The CDR3 nucleotides are TGCGCCCGCAGCATTTGGGGGACTAGCGAAGATACGCAGTATTTT. Protein: CARSIWGTSEDTQYF.

The table lists this clonotype with many counts. The V call is TRBV7-2, the J call TRBJ2-1, with 11 bases that match TRBD2. V was clipped by 1 base and J by 4 bases; unmatched bases: 6. CDR1 is SGHTA and CDR2 is FQGNSA in the germline V gene. The CDR3 has 17 residues. The CDR3 here is CASSLVVGTSGYNEQFF. In DNA, the CDR3 is TGTGCCAGCAGCTTAGTGGTAGGGACTAGCGGATACAATGAGCAGTTCTTC.

V is TRBV20-1 and J is TRBJ2-7, with D possibly being TRBD2 (5 bases). Trimming cost V 4 bases and J 7 bases, with 20 bases left between them. This CDR3 is built from 14 residues. Germline V gene lookup returns CDR1 DFQATT and CDR2 SNEGSKA (reference sequence). CDR3 sequence: CSAILGRSYNEQYF. For the CDR3, the DNA is TGCAGTGCTATACTGGGGAGAAGCTACAATGAGCAGTACTTC.

V gene TRBV12-3 or TRBV12-4 combines with J gene TRBJ2-7; 12 bases line up with TRBD1. CDR3 length: 14 residues. After removal of 5 bases from V and 7 bases from J, the junction contained 6 bases not matched to a gene. DNA of the CDR3: TGTGCCAGCAGTCCGGGACAGGGGGCATTAGAGCAGTACTTC. It codes for CASSPGQGALEQYF.

This sequence joins TRBV27 and TRBJ2-1; D is possibly TRBD2 (5 bases). The CDR3 sequence is 15 residues long. With 4 bases removed from V and 9 bases from J, the gap between germline ends came to 19 bases. Germline V gene sequence: CDR1 MNHEY, CDR2 SMNVEV (reference sequence). The CDR3 protein is CASSSTRSILTEQFF. Written as DNA, the CDR3 is TGTGCCAGCAGTTCTACTAGGTCAATTCTAACTGAGCAGTTCTTC.